This T cell receptor beta chain was observed in a study of blood T cell repertoires in COVID-19. Participants were aged 18 to 89 years, lived in under 25 US areas, and enrolled virtually. Authors' processing steps: Estimation of nucleated cell counts was performed using reference gene primer amplification. TCRdb's table, derived via immunoSEQ multiplex PCR, lists solely in-frame clones and lacks some. D and trimming were read from the DNA, whereas the V and J calls and clone size are those reported in that table. The sample holds approximately 490,000 clones; about 90% are singletons and the top ten take roughly 0.72%. This TCR was recovered from a woman under 30 who had recovered from COVID-19. Material: PBMCs or T cells enriched from blood (not recorded which).

The CDR3 loop reads CASSSGTGTNTEAFF. The CDR3 DNA reads as TGTGCCAGCAGTTCGGGGACAGGAACGAACACTGAAGCTTTCTTT. The chain uses TRBV27 and TRBJ1-1; 8 bases are shared with TRBD1. CDR3 size: 15 residues. CDR1 MNHEY and CDR2 SMNVEV come from the germline V gene (reference sequence). V dropped 4 bases and J dropped 1; count of bases not matched to a gene: 5.